This T cell receptor (beta chain) is from a study of cytomegalovirus exposure and HLA in healthy donors. Vbeta (60) and Jbeta (13) primers were used in the PCR. The protocol was immunoSEQ multiplex PCR, while the TCRdb copy is restricted to in-frame clones and leaves out a portion. The sample holds some 98,000 clones, around 83% seen once. General study findings and limits: In an earlier analysis, most TCR beta V segments were productive about 87% or about 30% of the time. A later analysis found most CMV-associated TCR beta chains apparently HLA-restricted. Being indistinguishable, some V segments were excluded, TRBV6-2 and TRBV6-3 among them.

V lost 2 bases and J lost 2; bases outside the gene matches: 8. This CDR3 is 17 amino acids long. Per germline, CDR1 MNHNS and CDR2 SASEGT. This clone was seen more than once but under ten times. As yet, its antigen is unknown. The source is a female donor in good health and CMV-seropositive. The chain is built from TRBV6-1 and TRBJ2-2; TRBD1 agrees at 7 bases. The sample was PBMCs. CDR3 region: CASSEIVSGGNTGELFF. CDR3 in DNA: TGTGCCAGCAGTGAAATTGTATCAGGGGGAAACACCGGGGAGCTGTTTTTT.